These 7 T cell receptor beta chains were all obtained from the same sample, sequenced in a study of long-term antiretroviral therapy in people with HIV. The assay used was immunoSEQ (version v3.0), run at survey level. TCRdb keeps only in-frame clones here, not all; method: immunoSEQ multiplex PCR. This sample has tens of thousands of clones, with around 80% found just once. Sequenced material: unsorted PBMCs, taken 1.5 years before starting antiretroviral therapy. The receptors were sampled from a man between 18 and 29 years old with HIV.

CDR3 residues: CASSIGSHTGNTIYF. CDR3 DNA: TGTGCCAGTAGTATCGGTTCGCATACTGGAAACACCATATATTTT. This sequence joins TRBV19 and TRBJ1-3; D not certain. CDR1 and CDR2 from the germline V gene are LNHDA and SQIVND (reference sequence). The CDR3 covers 15 residues. V gave up 3 bases and J gave up 2 bases, with 11 bases separating them.

The CDR3 DNA reads TGTGCCATCAGTGAGGACAGGGGGCGTACTGAAGCTTTCTTT. It codes for CAISEDRGRTEAFF. The J gene is TRBJ1-1, the V gene TRBV10-3; the match to TRBD1 covers 10 bases. Germline V lookup: CDR1 ENHRY, CDR2 SYGVKD. The CDR3 runs to 14 residues. The V segment lost 2 bases and the J segment 5 bases; nucleotides outside the gene matches: 2.

The V gene is TRBV30, the J gene TRBJ2-2, with D uncertain. V gave up 0 bases and J gave up 6 bases, with 14 bases separating them. Germline CDR1 is GTSNPN and CDR2 is SVGIG (reference sequence). The length of the CDR3 is 15 residues. The CDR3 here is CAWSVRAASSGELFF. The CDR3 nucleotides are TGTGCCTGGAGTGTACGAGCTGCTAGTTCCGGGGAGCTGTTTTTT.

The genes are TRBV7-6 and TRBJ2-1; 10 bases match TRBD2. In germline, CDR1 is SGHVS, CDR2 FNYEAQ. Trimming cost V 1 base and J 4 bases; bases outside gene matches: 4. The CDR3 is 16 residues long. The CDR3 nucleotides are TGTGCCAGCAGCTTAGAAGCTAGCGGGGGATACAATGAGCAGTTCTTC. Translated: CASSLEASGGYNEQFF.

A single count supports this clone. This chain connects TRBV7-2 to TRBJ2-3; 13 positions match TRBD2. CDR1 SGHTA and CDR2 FQGNSA come from the germline V gene. V shed 6 bases, J shed 5 bases, and the junction held 5 bases outside the gene matches. This CDR3 has 15 amino acids. CDR3 bases: TGTGCCAGCAGATTACTAGCGGGGGGGGTAGATACGCAGTATTTT. Its protein product is CASRLLAGGVDTQYF.

This clone ranks as medium-sized (0.01 to 0.1%). The J gene is TRBJ2-2, the V gene TRBV4-1, with 8 bases matching TRBD1. The CDR3 contains 17 residues. With V trimmed by 4 bases and J by 3 bases, 10 bases remained unmatched. Germline V gives CDR1 MGHRA, CDR2 YSYEKL. CDR3 DNA: TGCGCCAGCAGCCCTTTCGAGGACAGGGTGTACACCGGGGAGCTGTTTTTT. Translating gives CASSPFEDRVYTGELFF.

The chain recombines TRBV6-1 with TRBJ2-1; D possibly corresponds to TRBD2 (5 bases). Germline CDR1 and CDR2: MNHNS and SASEGT. With 8 bases removed from V and 6 bases from J, the gap between germline ends came to 11 bases. This CDR3 has 12 residues. CDR3 region: CASSLGRNEQFF. CDR3 sequence (DNA): TGTGCCAGCTCACTAGGTCGCAATGAGCAGTTCTTC.